This entry lists 13 T cell receptor beta chains sequenced from one sample in a study of blood T cell repertoires in COVID-19. Profiling relied on immunoSEQ multiplex PCR, and the TCRdb table lists in-frame clones only, not all of them. The data show 170,000 or so clones, roughly 88% seen once. What was sequenced was peripheral blood. These TCRs come from a woman aged 60-75 years with acute or convalescent COVID-19.

The V gene is TRBV6-5, the J gene TRBJ1-1; D gene ambiguous. Germline CDR1 reads MNHEY; CDR2 reads SVGAGI. CDR3 length: 16 residues. V dropped 4 bases and J dropped 0 bases, with 15 bases sitting between them. DNA for the CDR3: TGTGCCAGCAGTTCAAATACCCGCGGTATGAACACTGAAGCTTTCTTT. Encoded protein: CASSSNTRGMNTEAFF.

In its sample, this clone was seen a few times. V and J are TRBV24-1 and TRBJ1-1; 10 bases map to TRBD1. From germline, CDR1 is KGHDR and CDR2 SFDVKD. V dropped 4 bases and J dropped 1; count of bases not matched to a gene: 5. The CDR3 consists of 16 residues. The CDR3 sequence is CATSDSRTGGNTEAFF. The CDR3 nucleotides read TGTGCCACCAGTGACTCACGGACAGGGGGGAACACTGAAGCTTTCTTT.

V gene TRBV12-3 or TRBV12-4 combines with J gene TRBJ1-2, with D unresolved. With 5 bases removed from V and 3 bases from J, the gap between germline ends came to 10 bases. The CDR3 sequence is 13 residues long. CDR3 region: CASSRSSDYGYTF. The CDR3 nucleotides are TGTGCCAGCAGTCGGTCGTCGGACTATGGCTACACCTTC.

The chain employs TRBV27 and TRBJ2-5; D might be TRBD2 (5 bases). The length of the CDR3 is 12 residues. Germline CDR1 reads MNHEY; CDR2 reads SMNVEV (reference sequence). V was clipped by 5 bases and J by 5 bases, with 9 bases between them. CDR3 bases: TGTGCCAGCAGTCCCCCGGGGGAGACCCAGTACTTC. Its translation is CASSPPGETQYF.

V usage is TRBV6-2 or TRBV6-3 and J usage is TRBJ2-1, with TRBD2 as a possible D gene (6 bases). This CDR3 is 16 amino acids long. Germline V gene data show CDR1 as MNHEY and CDR2 as SVGEGT. Trimming stripped 2 bases from V and 4 bases from J, with 15 bases between. The CDR3 sequence: CASSYLASEEYNEQFF. The CDR3 DNA is TGTGCCAGCAGTTACCTTGCTAGCGAGGAGTACAATGAGCAGTTCTTC.

This clone came up a few times. V gene TRBV27 combines with J gene TRBJ2-7; 15 bases are a match to TRBD2. Germline V gene lookup returns CDR1 MNHEY and CDR2 SMNVEV (reference sequence). The junction had 11 bases not matched to a gene; V was cut back by 8 bases and J by 0 bases. The CDR3 runs to 18 residues. CDR3 loop: CASFRTSGGARSSYEQYF. The CDR3 DNA reads TGTGCCAGCTTTCGGACTAGCGGGGGGGCAAGGTCCTCCTACGAGCAGTACTTC.

This chain uses TRBV2 with TRBJ2-7; 7 bases align to TRBD2. Per the germline V gene, CDR1 is SNHLY and CDR2 is FYNNEI. V lost 6 bases and J lost 2; bases outside the gene matches: 7. CDR3 length equals 14 residues. The CDR3 DNA reads as TGTGCCAGCAGCATCGGGGGGTCGACCTACGAGCAGTACTTC. It encodes CASSIGGSTYEQYF. Drawing the rest from reference TRBV2 and TRBJ2-7, the complete variable domain is EPEVTQTPSHQVTQMGQEVILRCVPISNHLYFYWYRQILGQKVEFLVSFYNNEISEKSEIFDDQFSVERPDGSNFTLKIRSTKLEDSAMYFCASSIGGSTYEQYFGPGTRLTVT.

This chain joins TRBV18 and TRBJ1-2; D might be TRBD1 (6 bases). The CDR3 runs to 14 residues. V was pared by 4 bases and J by 7 bases, with 16 bases between. Germline CDR1 KGHSH, CDR2 LQKENI. CDR3 residues: CASSLRDSGVGYTF. The CDR3 DNA reads as TGTGCCAGCTCACTTCGTGACTCAGGGGTTGGCTACACCTTC.

This chain links TRBV4-1 with TRBJ2-3; a weak D match, TRBD1 (6 bases). V was clipped by 0 bases and J by 1 base, with 8 bases between them. This CDR3 is 15 amino acids long. Per germline, CDR1 MGHRA and CDR2 YSYEKL. In nucleotides, the CDR3 is TGCGCCAGCAGCCAAGATGAGGGGGGCACAGATACGCAGTATTTT. This gives the protein CASSQDEGGTDTQYF.

V is TRBV10-3 and J is TRBJ1-3; D might be TRBD1 (6 bases). CDR3 length: 14 amino acids. Germline loops: CDR1 ENHRY, CDR2 SYGVKD. Trimming took 6 bases from V and 1 from J, leaving 10 bases between them. The DNA for the CDR3 is TGTGCCATCAGCCAGGGGAATTCTGGAAACACCATATATTTT. Translating it yields CAISQGNSGNTIYF.

This clone has just a few counts. The chain uses TRBV3-1 (or the pseudogene TRBV3-2) and TRBJ1-4, with D possibly matching TRBD1 (5 bases). V was shortened by 4 bases and J by 0 bases, with 15 bases between the two germline ends. This CDR3 is 17 amino acids long. Germline loops: CDR1 LGHDT, CDR2 YNNKEL (reference sequence). The CDR3 region has the DNA TGTGCCAGCAGCCGAGACCTGGGGCACCCAACTAATGAAAAACTGTTTTTT. It specifies CASSRDLGHPTNEKLFF.

The V and J genes are TRBV10-3 and TRBJ1-1, with TRBD1 matching over 9 bases. CDR3 length equals 15 residues. The V gene end was trimmed by 1 base and the J gene end by 3 bases; junction bases not matched to a gene: 3. Germline CDR1 and CDR2: ENHRY and SYGVKD. The CDR3 spells CAISELTGGYTEAFF. The DNA of the CDR3 is TGTGCCATCAGTGAGTTGACAGGGGGTTACACTGAAGCTTTCTTT.

The gene calls are TRBV25-1 and TRBJ1-2, with 9 bases fitting TRBD1. This CDR3 region has 14 residues. The germline gives CDR1 MGHDK, CDR2 SYGVNS. V shed 4 bases, J shed 2 bases, and the junction held 2 bases outside the gene matches. Written as DNA, the CDR3 is TGTGCCAGCAGTGTGACAGGGGGAAACTATGGCTACACCTTC. Amino acids: CASSVTGGNYGYTF.